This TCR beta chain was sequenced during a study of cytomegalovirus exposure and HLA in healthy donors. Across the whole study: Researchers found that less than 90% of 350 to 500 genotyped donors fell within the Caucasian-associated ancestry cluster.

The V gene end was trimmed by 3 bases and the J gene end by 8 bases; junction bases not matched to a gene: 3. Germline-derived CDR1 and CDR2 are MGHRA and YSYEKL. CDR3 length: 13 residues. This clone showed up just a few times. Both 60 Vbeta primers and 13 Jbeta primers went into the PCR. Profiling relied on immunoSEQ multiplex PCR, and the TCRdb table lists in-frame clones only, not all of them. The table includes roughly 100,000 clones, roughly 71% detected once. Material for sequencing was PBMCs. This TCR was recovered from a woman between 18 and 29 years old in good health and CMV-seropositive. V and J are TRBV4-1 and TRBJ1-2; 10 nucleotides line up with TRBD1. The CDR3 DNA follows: TGCGCCAGCAGCCACCGACAGGGGGCAGGCTACACCTTC. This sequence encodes CASSHRQGAGYTF.